Sequencing of this TCR beta chain was carried out in a study of neoadjuvant anti-PD-1 for oral cavity cancer. Findings and limits, study-wide: Higher pretreatment Treg/Th17 ratios tracked higher pretreatment blood clonality. Non-responders to neoadjuvant nivolumab had significantly more clonal PBMC T cells than responders.

This CDR3 region has 14 residues. Germline trimming cut 4 bases from V and 8 bases from J; bases unmatched to any gene: 6. In germline, CDR1 is SGHAT, CDR2 FQDESV (reference sequence). PBMC libraries mostly used approximately 500 ng of input genomic DNA, with six replicates per sample. The repertoire was sequenced with immunoSEQ multiplex PCR; TCRdb's copy has only in-frame clones and lacks some. The sample has roughly 15,000 clones, over 60% seen once. Concerning this clone itself: The antigen remains undetermined.

Time point here: after neoadjuvant nivolumab, at surgical resection. Material: PBMCs, obtained after nivolumab (anti-PD-1) treatment. The sequence was obtained from a person aged 40 to 85 with oral cavity squamous cell carcinoma. The rearrangement links TRBV11-1 to TRBJ2-4; the match to TRBD1 covers 9 bases. Here the CDR3 reads CASSSPGQGDIQYF. The CDR3 DNA is TGTGCCAGCAGCTCCCCGGGACAGGGCGACATTCAGTACTTC.